The present T cell receptor (beta chain) was sequenced within a study of a mutant IDH1 vaccine in newly diagnosed glioma. Study details: Patients got their first vaccination 4-6 weeks after radiotherapy alone, or with temozolomide cycles. Most had both radiotherapy and temozolomide beforehand; others had only one. Among treated patients, around 62% were male and approximately 40% female, and mean age was around 40 years. Study conclusions and caveats: It was 93.3% of patients that developed vaccine-induced immune responses.

The method was immunoSEQ multiplex PCR; TCRdb's version includes in-frame clones alone and lacks a portion of them. The table shows about 38,000 clones, with 81% occurring only once. The CDR3 is made up of 17 amino acids. This clone is labeled as hyperexpanded. Its antigen remains unknown. The time point was: week 23, last vaccination. Every single dose of the vaccine, 300 ug of mutant IDH1 20-mer peptide, came with topical imiquimod. The source was PBMCs, collected from a glioma patient whose treatment included an IDH1 peptide vaccine. The chain couples TRBV12-1 to TRBJ2-7; TRBD2, the table's D call, lacks a check against the DNA. TRBV12-1 is a listed pseudogene. The sequence derives from a man aged 35 to 55 with glioma. CDR3 amino acids: CASRLRSDGGLSYEQYF. CDR3 sequence (DNA): TGTGCCAGCAGACTTCGCTCGGATGGAGGACTCTCCTACGAGCAGTACTTC.